The TCR beta chain described here comes from a study of response to subunit inactivated influenza vaccine. Trimming left V 0 bases short and J 3 bases short, with 11 bases between. Per germline, CDR1 SGHTA and CDR2 FQGNSA. The CDR3 spans 15 residues. One entry per CDR3 protein results from TCRdb running MiXCR on the RT-PCR reads. The data show hundreds of thousands of distinct CDR3 sequences, approximately 12% seen once. This material consisted of PBMCs from blood, taken on the day of vaccination. The chain joins TRBV7-2 to TRBJ1-1, with D possibly being TRBD1 (6 bases). The source of this sequence is a man aged 50 to 59 who received an inactivated influenza vaccine. In DNA form, the CDR3 reads TGTGCCAGCAGCTTAGCGCGGACAGCTTACACTGAAGCTTTCTTT. It encodes CASSLARTAYTEAFF.